This entry describes one TCR beta chain. Its antigen is as yet unknown. The sample originates from a study of response to subunit inactivated influenza vaccine. Notes on the study in general: Authors suggested each seasonal flu vaccination may recruit only limited numbers of new T cells.

This CDR3 spans 14 amino acids. Germline CDR1 SQVTM, CDR2 ANQGSEA. The germline V and J ends were trimmed by 0 bases and 8 bases, with 14 bases remaining between them. TCRdb redid the calling of the RT-PCR reads with MiXCR, one entry per CDR3 protein. The data show about 500,000 distinct CDR3 sequences, 16% seen once. The TCR comes from a man aged 50 to 69 who received an inactivated influenza vaccine. The rearrangement links TRBV29-1 to TRBJ2-1, with D maybe TRBD2 (6 bases). Sample: CD4+ T cells sorted from PBMCs, taken around 25 months after vaccination. The CDR3 region has the DNA TGCAGCGTTGAAGATGCGGGGACGGCCGATGAGCAGTTCTTC. Its translation is CSVEDAGTADEQFF.